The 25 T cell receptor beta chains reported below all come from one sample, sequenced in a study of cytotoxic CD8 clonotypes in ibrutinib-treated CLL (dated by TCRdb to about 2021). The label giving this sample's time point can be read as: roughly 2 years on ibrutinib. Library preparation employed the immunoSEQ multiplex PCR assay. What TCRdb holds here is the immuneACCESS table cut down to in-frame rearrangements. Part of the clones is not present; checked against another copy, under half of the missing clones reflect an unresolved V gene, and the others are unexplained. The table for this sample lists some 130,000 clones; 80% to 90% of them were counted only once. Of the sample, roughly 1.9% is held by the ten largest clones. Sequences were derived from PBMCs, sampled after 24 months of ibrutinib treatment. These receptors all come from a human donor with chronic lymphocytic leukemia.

The CDR3 here is CASSSVSRSYEQYF. CDR3 coding DNA: TGTGCCAGCAGTTCAGTTTCCCGCTCCTACGAGCAGTACTTC. The V gene is TRBV28, the J gene TRBJ2-7; D unresolved. V lost 4 bases, J lost 0 bases, and 10 bases lay in between. The CDR3 is 14 amino acids. Germline-derived CDR1 and CDR2 are MDHEN and SYDVKM.

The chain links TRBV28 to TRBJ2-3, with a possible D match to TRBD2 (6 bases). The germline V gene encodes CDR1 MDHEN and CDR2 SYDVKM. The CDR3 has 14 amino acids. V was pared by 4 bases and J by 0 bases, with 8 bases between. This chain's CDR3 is CASSSSGSTDTQYF. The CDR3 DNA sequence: TGTGCCAGCAGTTCCAGCGGGAGCACAGATACGCAGTATTTT.

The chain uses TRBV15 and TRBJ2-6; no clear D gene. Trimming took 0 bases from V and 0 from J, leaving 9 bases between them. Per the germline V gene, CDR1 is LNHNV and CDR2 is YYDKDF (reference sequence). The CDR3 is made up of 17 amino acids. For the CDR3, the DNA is TGTGCCACCAGCAGAGAACAGTTTAGCTCTGGGGCCAACGTCCTGACTTTC. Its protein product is CATSREQFSSGANVLTF. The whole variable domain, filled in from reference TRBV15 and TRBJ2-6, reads DAMVIQNPRYQVTQFGKPVTLSCSQTLNHNVMYWYQQKSSQAPKLLFHYYDKDFNNEADTPDNFQSRRPNTSFCFLDIRSPGLGDTAMYLCATSREQFSSGANVLTFGAGSRLTVL.

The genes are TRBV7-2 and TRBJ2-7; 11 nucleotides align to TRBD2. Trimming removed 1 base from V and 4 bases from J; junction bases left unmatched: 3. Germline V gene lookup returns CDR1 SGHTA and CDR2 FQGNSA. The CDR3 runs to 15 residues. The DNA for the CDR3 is TGTGCCAGCAGCTTAGGAGCTAGCGGGGGGTACGAGCAGTACTTC. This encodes CASSLGASGGYEQYF.

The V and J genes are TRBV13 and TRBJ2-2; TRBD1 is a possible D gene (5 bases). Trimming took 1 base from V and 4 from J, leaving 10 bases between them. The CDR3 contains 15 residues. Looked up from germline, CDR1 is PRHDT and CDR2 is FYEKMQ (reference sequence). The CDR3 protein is CASSLDSGPTGELFF. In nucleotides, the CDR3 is TGTGCCAGCAGCTTAGATTCAGGGCCCACCGGGGAGCTGTTTTTT. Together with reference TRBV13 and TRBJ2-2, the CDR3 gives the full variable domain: AAGVIQSPRHLIKEKRETATLKCYPIPRHDTVYWYQQGPGQDPQFLISFYEKMQSDKGSIPDRFSAQQFSDYHSELNMSSLELGDSALYFCASSLDSGPTGELFFGEGSRLTVL.

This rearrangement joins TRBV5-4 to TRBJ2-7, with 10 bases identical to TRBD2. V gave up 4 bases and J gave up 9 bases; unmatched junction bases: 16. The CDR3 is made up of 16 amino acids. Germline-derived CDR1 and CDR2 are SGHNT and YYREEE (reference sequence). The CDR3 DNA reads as TGTGCCAGCAGCATACAGTCGGGACTAGCGAAAAGAGGGCAGTACTTC. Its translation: CASSIQSGLAKRGQYF.

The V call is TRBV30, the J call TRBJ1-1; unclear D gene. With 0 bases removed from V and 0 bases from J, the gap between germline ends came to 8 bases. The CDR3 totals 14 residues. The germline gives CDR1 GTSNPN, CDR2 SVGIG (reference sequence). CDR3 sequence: CAWSVPSLNTEAFF. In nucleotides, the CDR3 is TGTGCCTGGAGTGTCCCAAGTCTGAACACTGAAGCTTTCTTT.

The DNA of the CDR3 is TGTGCCATCAGTGAGTCCGGGAACACTGAAGCTTTCTTT. This sequence encodes CAISESGNTEAFF. The chain combines TRBV10-3 with TRBJ1-1; D not resolved. The V gene lost 0 bases and the J gene lost 1 base, with 3 bases spanning the gap. The germline CDR1 and CDR2 sequences are ENHRY and SYGVKD. The CDR3 totals 13 residues.

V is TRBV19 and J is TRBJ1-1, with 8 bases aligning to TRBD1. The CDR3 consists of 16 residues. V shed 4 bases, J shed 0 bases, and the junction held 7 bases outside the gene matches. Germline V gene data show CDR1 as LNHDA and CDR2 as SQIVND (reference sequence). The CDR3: CASSTGTGGVNTEAFF. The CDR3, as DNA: TGTGCCAGTAGTACCGGGACAGGAGGGGTGAACACTGAAGCTTTCTTT. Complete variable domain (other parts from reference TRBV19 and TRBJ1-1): DGGITQSPKYLFRKEGQNVTLSCEQNLNHDAMYWYRQDPGQGLRLIYYSQIVNDFQKGDIAEGYSVSREKKESFPLTVTSAQKNPTAFYLCASSTGTGGVNTEAFFGQGTRLTVV.

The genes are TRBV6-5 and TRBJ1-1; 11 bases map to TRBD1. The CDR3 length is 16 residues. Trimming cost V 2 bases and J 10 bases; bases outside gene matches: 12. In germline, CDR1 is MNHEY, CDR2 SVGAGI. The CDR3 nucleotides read TGTGCCAGCAGTTACAAACCCGGGACAGGGGGACGGGGAGCTTTCTTT. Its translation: CASSYKPGTGGRGAFF.

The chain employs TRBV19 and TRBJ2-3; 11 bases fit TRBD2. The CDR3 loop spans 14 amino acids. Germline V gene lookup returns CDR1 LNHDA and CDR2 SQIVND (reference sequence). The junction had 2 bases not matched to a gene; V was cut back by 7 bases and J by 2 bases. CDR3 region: CASNSGGATDTQYF. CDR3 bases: TGTGCCAGTAATAGCGGGGGGGCCACAGATACGCAGTATTTT.

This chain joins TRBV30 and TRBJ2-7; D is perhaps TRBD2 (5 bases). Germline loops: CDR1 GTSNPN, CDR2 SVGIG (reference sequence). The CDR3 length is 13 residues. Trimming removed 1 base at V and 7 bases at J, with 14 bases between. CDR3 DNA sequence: TGTGCCTGGAGTGGACAACTCAGAGGGGAGCAGTACTTC. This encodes CAWSGQLRGEQYF.

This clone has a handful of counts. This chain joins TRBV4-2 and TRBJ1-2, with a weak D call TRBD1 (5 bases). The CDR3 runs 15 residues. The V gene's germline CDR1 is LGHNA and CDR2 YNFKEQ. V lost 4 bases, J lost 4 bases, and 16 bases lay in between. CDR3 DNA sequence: TGTGCCAGCAGCCCACCGGGGGAGACATCCTATGGCTACACCTTC. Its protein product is CASSPPGETSYGYTF.

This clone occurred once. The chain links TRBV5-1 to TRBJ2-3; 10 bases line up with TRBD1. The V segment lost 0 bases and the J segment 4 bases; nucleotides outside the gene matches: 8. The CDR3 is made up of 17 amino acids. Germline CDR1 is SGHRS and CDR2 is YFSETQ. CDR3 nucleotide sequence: TGCGCCAGCAGCTTGGCGCCCGGGACAGGGGTCGCAGATACGCAGTATTTT. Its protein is CASSLAPGTGVADTQYF.

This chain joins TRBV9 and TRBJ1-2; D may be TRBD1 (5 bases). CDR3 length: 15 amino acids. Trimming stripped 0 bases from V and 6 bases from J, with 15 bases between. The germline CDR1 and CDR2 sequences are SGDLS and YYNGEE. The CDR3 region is CASSVAGRIRDGYTF. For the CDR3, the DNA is TGTGCCAGCAGCGTAGCCGGCAGAATCAGGGATGGCTACACCTTC.

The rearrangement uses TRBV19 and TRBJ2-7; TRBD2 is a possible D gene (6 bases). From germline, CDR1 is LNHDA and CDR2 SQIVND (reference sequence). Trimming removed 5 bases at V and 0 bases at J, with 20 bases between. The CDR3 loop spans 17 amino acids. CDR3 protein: CASSPRAGGTISYEQYF. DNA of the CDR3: TGTGCCAGTAGTCCCAGGGCTGGCGGGACCATCTCCTACGAGCAGTACTTC.

The CDR3, as DNA: TGTGCCAGAAAGAGGGACAGGGGGCTTCTGGGCAATCAGCCCCAGCATTTT. Translating it yields CARKRDRGLLGNQPQHF. This sequence joins TRBV18 and TRBJ1-5; TRBD1 agrees at 12 bases. CDR3 length: 17 amino acids. Germline V lookup: CDR1 KGHSH, CDR2 LQKENI. V lost 9 bases to trimming and J lost 2 bases; unmatched junction nucleotides: 11.

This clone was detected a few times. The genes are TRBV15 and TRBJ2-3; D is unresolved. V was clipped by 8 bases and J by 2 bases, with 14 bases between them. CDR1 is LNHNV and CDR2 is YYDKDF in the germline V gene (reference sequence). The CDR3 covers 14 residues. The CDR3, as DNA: TGTGCCACCCGTGGACCCGTACACACAGATACGCAGTATTTT. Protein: CATRGPVHTDTQYF.

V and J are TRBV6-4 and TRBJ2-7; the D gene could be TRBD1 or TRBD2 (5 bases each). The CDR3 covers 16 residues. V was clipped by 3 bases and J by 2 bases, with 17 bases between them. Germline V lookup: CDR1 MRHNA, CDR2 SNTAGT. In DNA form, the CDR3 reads TGTGCCAGCAGTGAGAACGGGGCAGGTGGCCCCTACGAGCAGTACTTC. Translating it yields CASSENGAGGPYEQYF.

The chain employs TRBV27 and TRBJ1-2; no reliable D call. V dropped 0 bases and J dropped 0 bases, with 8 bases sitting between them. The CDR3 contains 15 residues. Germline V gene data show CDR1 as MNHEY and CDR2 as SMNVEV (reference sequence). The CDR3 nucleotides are TGTGCCAGCAGTTTATCGGCGGCCACTAACTATGGCTACACCTTC. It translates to CASSLSAATNYGYTF.

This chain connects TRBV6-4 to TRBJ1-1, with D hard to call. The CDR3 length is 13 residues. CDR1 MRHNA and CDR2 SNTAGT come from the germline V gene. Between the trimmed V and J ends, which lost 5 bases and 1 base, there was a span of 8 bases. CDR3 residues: CASSPRKNTEAFF. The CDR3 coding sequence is TGTGCCAGCAGTCCCAGGAAGAACACTGAAGCTTTCTTT.

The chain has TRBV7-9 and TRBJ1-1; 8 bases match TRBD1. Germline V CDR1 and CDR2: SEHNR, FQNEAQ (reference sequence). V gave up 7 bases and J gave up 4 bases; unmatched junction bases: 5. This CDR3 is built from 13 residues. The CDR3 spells CASMTGVVTEAFF. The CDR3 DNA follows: TGTGCCAGCATGACAGGGGTGGTCACTGAAGCTTTCTTT.

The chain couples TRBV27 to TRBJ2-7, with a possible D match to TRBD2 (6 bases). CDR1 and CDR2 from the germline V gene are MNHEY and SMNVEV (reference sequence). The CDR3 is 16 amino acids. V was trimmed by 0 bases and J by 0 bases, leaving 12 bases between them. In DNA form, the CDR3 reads TGTGCCAGCAGTTTATCCGCCGGGACTTCCTCCTACGAGCAGTACTTC. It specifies CASSLSAGTSSYEQYF.

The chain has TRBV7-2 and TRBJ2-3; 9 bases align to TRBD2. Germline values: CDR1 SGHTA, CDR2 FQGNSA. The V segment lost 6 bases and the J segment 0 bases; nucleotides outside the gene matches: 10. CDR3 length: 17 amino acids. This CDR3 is CASSTPRAGGSTDTQYF. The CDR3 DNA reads TGTGCCAGCAGTACCCCCAGAGCGGGGGGCAGCACAGATACGCAGTATTTT.

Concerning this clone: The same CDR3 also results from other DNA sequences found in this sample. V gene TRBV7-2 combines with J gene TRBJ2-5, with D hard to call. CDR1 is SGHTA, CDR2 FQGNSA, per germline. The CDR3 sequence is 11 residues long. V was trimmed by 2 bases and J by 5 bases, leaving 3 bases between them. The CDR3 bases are TGTGCCAGCAGCTTAAGTGAGACCCAGTACTTC. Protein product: CASSLSETQYF.